The 27 T cell receptor beta chains below were found in one sample sequenced in a study of CD8 T cells in Susac syndrome. Roughly 0.5 to 1 ug RNA was reverse transcribed with random hexamers. TCRdb used MiXCR to reprocess the immunoSEQ multiplex PCR reads, holding one entry per CDR3 protein. The sample shows roughly 190,000 distinct CDR3 sequences, roughly 90% of them seen only once. The sequenced sample was CD4+ T cells from PBMCs. The receptors shown here come from a human donor with Susac syndrome.

V gene TRBV5-4 combines with J gene TRBJ2-1; unclear D gene. Germline values: CDR1 SGHNT, CDR2 YYREEE (reference sequence). Trimming took 0 bases from V and 6 from J, leaving 7 bases between them. This CDR3 is built from 13 residues. For the CDR3, the DNA is TGTGCCAGCAGCTTGGCTGGCGTCAATGAGCAGTTCTTC. Its protein product is CASSLAGVNEQFF.

The rearrangement uses TRBV5-1 and TRBJ2-7, with D hard to call. Per the germline V gene, CDR1 is SGHRS and CDR2 is YFSETQ. The germline V and J ends were trimmed by 0 bases and 0 bases, with 10 bases remaining between them. The CDR3 spans 15 residues. CDR3: CASSLENIHSYEQYF. CDR3 sequence (DNA): TGCGCCAGCAGCTTGGAAAACATTCACTCCTACGAGCAGTACTTC.

The V call is TRBV5-4, the J call TRBJ2-3; 9 nucleotides match TRBD1. Germline lookup yields CDR1 SGHNT and CDR2 YYREEE (reference sequence). The CDR3 loop spans 14 amino acids. Unmatched junction bases numbered 3, after V lost 4 bases and J lost 3 bases. Written as DNA, the CDR3 is TGTGCCAGCAGCCAAGGACAGGGGACAGATACGCAGTATTTT. This sequence encodes CASSQGQGTDTQYF.

The CDR3 sequence is CASSQGSGTSTDTQYF. CDR3 DNA sequence: TGTGCCAGCAGCCAAGGATCCGGGACTAGCACAGATACGCAGTATTTT. The rearrangement links TRBV3-1 to TRBJ2-3; D possibly corresponds to TRBD2 (6 bases). Trimming removed 1 base at V and 0 bases at J, with 11 bases between. From germline, CDR1 is LGHDT and CDR2 YNNKEL (reference sequence). This CDR3 contains 16 residues.

This clonotype was counted a single time. This chain connects TRBV12-3 or TRBV12-4 to TRBJ2-5, with TRBD1 matching 9 bases. V dropped 7 bases and J dropped 5; count of bases not matched to a gene: 11. The CDR3 is 15 amino acids. CDR3 sequence (DNA): TGTGCCAGCACCTCGGACAGGGGCCCGGGGGAGACCCAGTACTTC. Translated: CASTSDRGPGETQYF.

V is TRBV5-1 and J is TRBJ2-5; the D is unclear. Germline CDR1 reads SGHRS; CDR2 reads YFSETQ. The CDR3 totals 11 residues. V shed 4 bases and J shed 5 bases, with 6 bases lying between them. CDR3 sequence (DNA): TGCGCCAGCAGCATCAGGGAGACCCAGTACTTC. It specifies CASSIRETQYF.

The chain employs TRBV2 and TRBJ2-7; D possibly matches TRBD1 or TRBD2 (5 bases each). From germline, CDR1 is SNHLY and CDR2 FYNNEI. V lost 6 bases to trimming and J lost 3 bases, with 15 bases between them. The CDR3 totals 14 residues. CDR3 sequence (DNA): TGTGCCAGCAGCCAGGGACCGTCGGTCTACGAGCAGTACTTC. Amino acids: CASSQGPSVYEQYF.

The chain employs TRBV30 and TRBJ1-5, with D unresolved. V was clipped by 2 bases and J by 7 bases, with 12 bases between them. CDR1 GTSNPN and CDR2 SVGIG come from the germline V gene (reference sequence). CDR3 length: 13 residues. The CDR3 loop is CAWSNSRRQPQHF. The CDR3 coding sequence is TGTGCCTGGAGTAACAGCCGCCGCCAGCCCCAGCATTTT.

V gene TRBV7-2 combines with J gene TRBJ1-5; D remains ambiguous. The germline V gene has CDR1 SGHTA and CDR2 FQGNSA. V lost 4 bases to trimming and J lost 12 bases, with 13 bases between them. This CDR3 is built from 12 residues. The CDR3 DNA follows: TGTGCCAGCAGCTCCCCCCCCAACAGCCAGCATTTT. Protein: CASSSPPNSQHF.

This CDR3 reads CASSQEFHSGRAFSYEQYF. The CDR3 DNA is TGCGCCAGCAGCCAAGAGTTTCATAGCGGGAGGGCCTTTTCCTACGAGCAGTACTTC. The chain carries TRBV4-1 and TRBJ2-7; 11 bases agree with TRBD2. The trim removed 0 bases at V and 1 base at J, leaving 11 bases unmatched. The CDR3 totals 19 residues. The germline gives CDR1 MGHRA, CDR2 YSYEKL.

This sequence joins TRBV28 and TRBJ2-3; a weak D match, TRBD2 (5 bases). This CDR3 has 16 amino acids. V lost 1 base, J lost 0 bases, and 11 bases lay in between. The germline V gene has CDR1 MDHEN and CDR2 SYDVKM. CDR3 bases: TGTGCCAGCAGTTTATATGGCGGGCAGAGCACAGATACGCAGTATTTT. Protein product: CASSLYGGQSTDTQYF.

This clonotype was detected only once. The junction and the germline gene differ at one end; a read error may be behind it. V usage is TRBV10-3 and J usage is TRBJ2-1; D call uncertain. This CDR3 has 14 residues. The germline V gene encodes CDR1 ENHRY and CDR2 SYGVKD. This CDR3 is CAISPSSSHNEQFF. CDR3 coding DNA: TGTGCCATCAGTCCAAGTAGCTCCCACAATGAGCAGTTCTTC.

The V gene is TRBV7-9, the J gene TRBJ1-1; TRBD1 matches at 7 bases. Germline V gene lookup returns CDR1 SEHNR and CDR2 FQNEAQ (reference sequence). Unmatched junction bases numbered 8, after V lost 6 bases and J lost 7 bases. There are 13 residues in the CDR3. CDR3 protein: CASRGRGTLEAFF. CDR3 nucleotides: TGTGCCAGCAGGGGCAGGGGGACCCTTGAAGCTTTCTTT.

The chain links TRBV5-4 to TRBJ1-1; TRBD1 aligns across 8 bases. Germline V gene sequence: CDR1 SGHNT, CDR2 YYREEE (reference sequence). The CDR3 runs to 17 residues. V shed 1 base, J shed 0 bases, and the junction held 8 bases outside the gene matches. The CDR3 protein is CASSLNRGGALNTEAFF. CDR3 DNA: TGTGCCAGCAGCTTGAACAGGGGGGGAGCTTTGAACACTGAAGCTTTCTTT.

The rearrangement uses TRBV7-9 and TRBJ1-5; D gene ambiguous. The CDR3 has 14 amino acids. Trimming shortened V by 5 bases and J by 1 base, and 9 bases separated the two germline ends. Germline lookup yields CDR1 SEHNR and CDR2 FQNEAQ (reference sequence). The CDR3 is CASSISGSNQPQHF. The CDR3, as DNA: TGTGCCAGCAGCATATCTGGGAGCAATCAGCCCCAGCATTTT.

The chain links TRBV6-1 to TRBJ2-3; 15 bases match TRBD2. This CDR3 is 16 amino acids long. V lost 7 bases to trimming and J lost 3 bases; unmatched junction nucleotides: 5. CDR1 MNHNS and CDR2 SASEGT come from the germline V gene. The CDR3: CASITGTSGGTDTQYF. The CDR3 DNA is TGTGCCAGCATCACCGGGACTAGCGGGGGGACAGATACGCAGTATTTT.

This chain connects TRBV10-3 to TRBJ1-1, with D tentatively TRBD1 (6 bases). From germline, CDR1 is ENHRY and CDR2 SYGVKD. Deletions cut 7 bases from V and 3 bases from J, with 9 bases between. The CDR3 is 12 amino acids. This CDR3 reads CAITPGDTEAFF. CDR3 nucleotide sequence: TGTGCCATCACCCCAGGGGACACTGAAGCTTTCTTT.

The gene calls are TRBV4-2 and TRBJ2-7; 7 bases agree with TRBD2. V was clipped by 0 bases and J by 0 bases; unmatched bases: 8. The CDR3 contains 17 residues. Germline V CDR1 and CDR2: LGHNA, YNFKEQ. The chain's CDR3 is CASSQDLAGLSSYEQYF. In DNA, the CDR3 is TGTGCCAGCAGCCAAGACTTAGCGGGCCTCAGCTCCTACGAGCAGTACTTC.

The gene calls are TRBV30 and TRBJ1-2, with D hard to call. CDR3 length: 13 amino acids. Germline values: CDR1 GTSNPN, CDR2 SVGIG (reference sequence). V gave up 2 bases and J gave up 6 bases, with 13 bases separating them. The CDR3 is CAWSIVRGDGYTF. CDR3 nucleotides: TGTGCCTGGAGTATTGTGCGGGGTGATGGCTACACCTTC.

The chain links TRBV19 to TRBJ2-1, with 7 bases fitting TRBD1. Germline CDR1 reads LNHDA; CDR2 reads SQIVND (reference sequence). V lost 5 bases and J lost 7; bases outside the gene matches: 8. This CDR3 has 14 amino acids. The CDR3 sequence is CASSRDRVGNEQFF. The DNA of the CDR3 is TGTGCCAGTAGTCGCGACAGGGTCGGGAATGAGCAGTTCTTC. The whole variable domain, filled in from reference TRBV19 and TRBJ2-1, reads DGGITQSPKYLFRKEGQNVTLSCEQNLNHDAMYWYRQDPGQGLRLIYYSQIVNDFQKGDIAEGYSVSREKKESFPLTVTSAQKNPTAFYLCASSRDRVGNEQFFGPGTRLTVL.

The gene calls are TRBV12-3 or TRBV12-4 and TRBJ2-2; no clear D gene. The CDR3 length is 14 residues. V was trimmed by 0 bases and J by 3 bases, leaving 5 bases between them. The DNA for the CDR3 is TGTGCCAGCAGTTTAGCGGGGTACACCGGGGAGCTGTTTTTT. Protein product: CASSLAGYTGELFF.

This clonotype has just one count. The gene calls are TRBV20-1 and TRBJ2-1; no clear D gene. V dropped 1 base and J dropped 8 bases, with 15 bases sitting between them. The CDR3 runs 14 residues. CDR1 is DFQATT and CDR2 is SNEGSKA in the germline V gene (reference sequence). CDR3 nucleotide sequence: TGCAGTGCTAGAGTTGGGTCGGCTAAATATGAGCAGTTCTTC. This sequence encodes CSARVGSAKYEQFF.

The chain employs TRBV2 and TRBJ1-2; D gene ambiguous. From germline, CDR1 is SNHLY and CDR2 FYNNEI. V lost 7 bases to trimming and J lost 6 bases, with 12 bases between them. CDR3 size: 12 residues. The CDR3: CASTRDQNGYTF. In nucleotides, the CDR3 is TGTGCCAGCACTCGAGACCAAAATGGCTACACCTTC.

V and J are TRBV27 and TRBJ2-1; 8 nucleotides match TRBD1. V lost 4 bases to trimming and J lost 7 bases; unmatched junction nucleotides: 3. This CDR3 spans 13 amino acids. Germline CDR1 and CDR2: MNHEY and SMNVEV (reference sequence). CDR3 amino acids: CASSSDRVNEQFF. The CDR3 region has the DNA TGTGCCAGCAGTTCGGACAGGGTGAATGAGCAGTTCTTC.

The chain couples TRBV27 to TRBJ2-2; D is uncertain. The germline V and J ends were trimmed by 3 bases and 1 base, with 3 bases remaining between them. This CDR3 region has 13 residues. CDR1 and CDR2 (germline): MNHEY, SMNVEV (reference sequence). CDR3 in amino acids: CASSFWNTGELFF. DNA of the CDR3: TGTGCCAGCAGTTTTTGGAACACCGGGGAGCTGTTTTTT.

The CDR3 loop is CASSLRGDRALQPQHF. The CDR3 DNA reads TGTGCCAGCAGCCTTAGGGGGGACAGGGCCCTCCAGCCCCAGCATTTT. This chain joins TRBV2 and TRBJ1-5; 9 bases match TRBD1. The V gene end was trimmed by 6 bases and the J gene end by 7 bases; junction bases not matched to a gene: 13. The CDR3 length is 16 residues. Per the germline V gene, CDR1 is SNHLY and CDR2 is FYNNEI.

The rearrangement joins TRBV28 to TRBJ2-7, with D perhaps matching TRBD1 (5 bases). The V and J ends lost 6 bases and 5 bases respectively, with 17 bases between them. The CDR3 loop spans 14 amino acids. Germline CDR1 and CDR2: MDHEN and SYDVKM. The CDR3: CASRTQGLFDEQYF. The CDR3 DNA follows: TGTGCCAGCAGAACCCAGGGTCTTTTCGACGAGCAGTACTTC.